The text below deals with one T cell receptor (beta chain). This sample is part of a study of cytomegalovirus exposure and HLA in healthy donors. The PCR had 60 Vbeta and 13 Jbeta primers. Sequenced by immunoSEQ multiplex PCR; TCRdb stores in-frame clones only, minus some. The top ten clones hold under 4% of a sample with some 60,000 clones, approximately 80% of them seen once. This sequence was found in a woman aged 40 to 49 in good health and CMV-seronegative. Source material: PBMCs.

The CDR3 here is CASRETVREQFF. CDR3 in DNA: TGTGCCAGCAGGGAGACTGTACGAGAGCAGTTCTTC. The rearrangement links TRBV28 to TRBJ2-1, with no clear D. Germline-derived CDR1 and CDR2 are MDHEN and SYDVKM. This CDR3 is 12 amino acids long. V was shortened by 6 bases and J by 10 bases, with 13 bases between the two germline ends.